The clone carrying this T cell receptor (beta chain) has at least ten counts. Its antigen is not known. Germline assignment: CDR1 MNHEY and CDR2 SVGAGI. This CDR3 contains 14 residues. V trimming: 5 bases; J trimming: 4 bases; junction bases outside the gene matches: 7. These data belong to a study of early T cells in non-severe SARS-CoV-2 infection. Across the study: Bulk RNA isolated from unsorted whole blood underwent sequencing; chains were not paired.

Study-level points and caveats: Using VDJdb, the matching emphasized anti-spike CD8 responses while missing private and CD4 specificities.

TCRdb used MiXCR to reprocess the 5' RACE reads, holding one entry per CDR3 protein. Found here are tens of thousands of distinct CDR3 sequences, 7.9% of them singletons; the top ten hold under 15%. The chain couples TRBV6-5 to TRBJ2-5; TRBD2 matches 7 bases. The sample in question was whole blood, obtained at baseline. This receptor was identified in an adult who was a healthcare worker with PCR-confirmed SARS-CoV-2 infection or an uninfected control (not recorded which). CDR3 region: CASSQRGFGETQYF. The CDR3 DNA reads TGTGCCAGCAGTCAGCGGGGCTTCGGAGAGACCCAGTACTTC.